This T cell receptor beta chain was captured by sequencing in a study of a mutant IDH1 vaccine in newly diagnosed glioma. The time point here: week 35, safety follow-up. One vaccine dose held 300 ug of mutant IDH1 20-mer peptide and came with topical imiquimod. Patients underwent eight vaccinations, which took place in weeks 1, 3, 5, 7, 11, 15, 19 and 23. As concerns this clone: Its matching antigen is unknown.

CDR3 size: 16 residues. Germline V gene data show CDR1 as SGHKS and CDR2 as YYEKEE (reference sequence). With 3 bases clipped from V and 5 bases from J, the junction kept 13 bases outside the gene matches. Assay used: immunoSEQ multiplex PCR; TCRdb lists only in-frame clones, some missing. The sample has 68,000 or so clones, 84% seen once; the top ten hold approximately 12%. Overall study results and limits: Pseudoprogression seemed unlinked to shifts in top peripheral T cell clonotypes.

The specimen comprised PBMCs, sampled from a glioma patient whose treatment included an IDH1 peptide vaccine. The receptor comes from a man between 18 and 29 years old with glioma. The chain recombines TRBV5-5 with TRBJ1-2; 7 positions agree with TRBD1. The CDR3 sequence is CASSSSSWTGGYGYTF. In nucleotides, the CDR3 is TGTGCCAGCAGCTCTTCCAGCTGGACAGGCGGGTATGGCTACACCTTC. Filled out from reference TRBV5-5 and TRBJ1-2, the complete variable domain reads DAGVTQSPTHLIKTRGQQVTLRCSPISGHKSVSWYQQVLGQGPQFIFQYYEKEERGRGNFPDRFSARQFPNYSSELNVNALLLGDSALYLCASSSSSWTGGYGYTFGSGTRLTVV.